Following are 24 T cell receptor beta chains from one sample sequenced in a study of T cell repertoires in cytomegalovirus infection. TCRdb itself ran the reads through MiXCR, one entry per CDR3 protein. The repertoire holds fewer than 400,000 distinct CDR3 sequences, with about a sixth as singletons. Sequencing was done on a sample of PBMCs. The source of these receptors is a human donor in good health (CMV status not recorded). Some clones in this sample may be carry-over from other donors' samples.

This clonotype came up many times. This chain joins TRBV7-2 and TRBJ2-1; 9 bases map to TRBD1. CDR3 length: 15 residues. Per the germline V gene, CDR1 is SGHTA and CDR2 is FQGNSA. J gave up 3 bases and V 1 base, and 1 base lay outside the gene matches. CDR3 nucleotides: TGTGCCAGCAGCTTAGTGACAGGGGGCTACAATGAGCAGTTCTTC. It yields the protein CASSLVTGGYNEQFF.

DNA of the CDR3: TGTGCCAGCAGTGATCTACAGGTGACAGAAGCTTTCTTT. Residues: CASSDLQVTEAFF. The V call is TRBV6-1, the J call TRBJ1-1; a weak D match, TRBD1 (5 bases). CDR3 size: 13 residues. Trimming shortened V by 3 bases and J by 8 bases, and 13 bases separated the two germline ends. CDR1 MNHNS and CDR2 SASEGT come from the germline V gene.

The sample holds a few counts of this clonotype. The chain employs TRBV7-8 and TRBJ2-1; D uncertain. The germline V gene encodes CDR1 SGHVS and CDR2 FQNEAQ. The CDR3 runs to 15 residues. The V end was cut by 4 bases, the J end by 0 bases, with 10 bases between. The CDR3 nucleotides are TGTGCCAGCAGCTCTGGACCAGGCTCCTACAATGAGCAGTTCTTC. Protein sequence: CASSSGPGSYNEQFF.

This clonotype came up a few times. The rearrangement links TRBV30 to TRBJ1-2; 9 bases are a match to TRBD1. This CDR3 region has 15 residues. J was trimmed by 4 bases and V by 4 bases; bases with no gene match: 10. Germline V gives CDR1 GTSNPN, CDR2 SVGIG (reference sequence). The CDR3 nucleotides read TGTGCCTGGATGGCTTACAGGGGGCAGGGCTATGGCTACACCTTC. Protein product: CAWMAYRGQGYGYTF.

This clonotype has a handful of counts. The gene calls are TRBV12-3 or TRBV12-4 and TRBJ2-3; D might be TRBD2 (5 bases). Trimming removed 6 bases at V and 0 bases at J, with 16 bases between. The CDR3 has 16 amino acids. In nucleotides, the CDR3 is TGTGCCAGCAGCCGAGGAGAGCGGACTAGCACAGATACGCAGTATTTT. Translation: CASSRGERTSTDTQYF.

This chain joins TRBV4-1 and TRBJ2-1; 7 bases agree with TRBD1. Losses at the gene ends were 0 bases for V and 3 bases for J; bases not matched to a gene: 5. Germline V CDR1 and CDR2: MGHRA, YSYEKL. This CDR3 is 16 amino acids long. The CDR3 nucleotides are TGCGCCAGCAGCCAAGATTCAAGGGGGCACTACAATGAGCAGTTCTTC. Protein: CASSQDSRGHYNEQFF.

This clonotype was recorded at least ten times. The CDR3 DNA sequence: TGTGCCAGCAGCCCCCTCCCAGCGGACCGCACAGATACGCAGTATTTT. It encodes CASSPLPADRTDTQYF. The chain joins TRBV7-9 to TRBJ2-3; TRBD2 might be the D (5 bases). CDR3 length: 16 residues. Germline values: CDR1 SEHNR, CDR2 FQNEAQ (reference sequence). V dropped 5 bases and J dropped 1 base, with 16 bases sitting between them.

Only a few counts were recorded for this clonotype. V usage is TRBV2 and J usage is TRBJ1-6, with 9 bases lining up with TRBD1. The germline gives CDR1 SNHLY, CDR2 FYNNEI. V was pared by 1 base and J by 11 bases, with 3 bases of the junction left unmatched. This CDR3 has 14 residues. CDR3 loop: CASSEEGQGAPLHF. CDR3 coding DNA: TGTGCCAGCAGTGAAGAGGGACAGGGAGCACCCCTCCACTTT.

V gene TRBV19 combines with J gene TRBJ1-1; no reliable D call. Trimming pared 8 bases from V and 3 bases from J, leaving 10 bases between. The CDR3 covers 12 residues. Per germline, CDR1 LNHDA and CDR2 SQIVND (reference sequence). CDR3 protein: CASHDRDTEAFF. The DNA of the CDR3 is TGTGCCAGTCACGACCGCGACACTGAAGCTTTCTTT.

This clonotype has only one observation. CDR3 DNA: TGTGCCATCAGGCGGACAGGGGGCTCAGCAGATACGCAGTATTTT. This sequence encodes CAIRRTGGSADTQYF. The genes are TRBV10-3 and TRBJ2-3; 11 bases fit TRBD1. CDR1 is ENHRY and CDR2 is SYGVKD in the germline V gene. V lost 6 bases and J lost 4; bases outside the gene matches: 6. The CDR3 runs 15 residues.

There are many counts of this clonotype. The chain uses TRBV5-4 and TRBJ2-3; 9 bases agree with TRBD2. Trimming removed 4 bases from V and 4 bases from J; junction bases left unmatched: 22. Germline V gene data show CDR1 as SGHNT and CDR2 as YYREEE (reference sequence). The CDR3 is made up of 20 amino acids. DNA of the CDR3: TGTGCCAGCAGCGCGTCACCCCTGCTAGCGGGGTTTGGGTCATCAGATACGCAGTATTTT. It yields the protein CASSASPLLAGFGSSDTQYF.

This clonotype was recorded a few times. The chain joins TRBV11-2 to TRBJ2-6; D tentatively fits TRBD1 or TRBD2 (5 bases each). This CDR3 region has 18 residues. The germline V gene has CDR1 SGHAT and CDR2 FQNNGV. Between the trimmed V and J ends, which lost 2 bases and 0 bases, there was a span of 14 bases. In DNA, the CDR3 is TGTGCCAGCAGCTTAATCGGGGCGGGTTACTCTGGGGCCAACGTCCTGACTTTC. Encoded protein: CASSLIGAGYSGANVLTF.

This clonotype was seen at least ten times. The V gene is TRBV5-6, the J gene TRBJ2-1; 9 bases are shared with TRBD1. V shed 2 bases and J 9 bases; nucleotides not matched to a gene: 24. The CDR3 totals 20 residues. Germline V gene sequence: CDR1 SGHDT, CDR2 YYEEEE. CDR3 residues: CASSFPSGLPGTGIFGEQFF. The CDR3 DNA follows: TGTGCCAGCAGCTTTCCATCTGGTTTACCGGGGACAGGGATATTTGGTGAGCAGTTCTTC.

The DNA of the CDR3 is TGTGCCAGCAGTAACTCCCGGGACAGGGGGGACCTGGGGACGCAGTATTTT. This gives the protein CASSNSRDRGDLGTQYF. The chain couples TRBV6-1 to TRBJ2-3, with 11 bases lining up with TRBD1. The CDR3 totals 17 residues. V shed 5 bases, J shed 9 bases, and the junction held 16 bases outside the gene matches. The germline CDR1 and CDR2 sequences are MNHNS and SASEGT.

This clonotype was detected ten times or more. The chain couples TRBV4-1 to TRBJ2-7; 8 nucleotides agree with TRBD1. Trimming cost V 0 bases and J 4 bases; bases outside gene matches: 2. The germline V gene encodes CDR1 MGHRA and CDR2 YSYEKL. The CDR3 runs to 14 residues. The CDR3 region is CASSQDDRGYEQYF. CDR3 in DNA: TGCGCCAGCAGCCAAGATGACAGGGGATACGAGCAGTACTTC.

On this clonotype itself: One junction end disagrees with the germline gene, perhaps due to a read error. The CDR3 spells CSARGGRWETQYF. The CDR3 nucleotides read TGCAGTGCCAGAGGAGGGCGTTGGGAGACCCAGTACTTC. This sequence joins TRBV20-1 and TRBJ2-5; perhaps TRBD2 as D (6 bases). Germline assignment: CDR1 DFQATT and CDR2 SNEGSKA (reference sequence). CDR3 length equals 13 residues.

This clonotype was detected ten times or more. This chain connects TRBV7-9 to TRBJ2-1, with 8 bases identical to TRBD1. V shed 3 bases and J 5 bases; nucleotides not matched to a gene: 6. The length of the CDR3 is 15 residues. CDR1 and CDR2 from the germline V gene are SEHNR and FQNEAQ (reference sequence). Here the CDR3 reads CASSFRQGIDNEQFF. The CDR3 DNA reads TGTGCCAGCAGCTTCCGACAGGGGATTGACAATGAGCAGTTCTTC.

The chain joins TRBV29-1 to TRBJ2-5; 7 bases map to TRBD2. CDR1 is SQVTM and CDR2 is ANQGSEA in the germline V gene. Trimming at V came to 7 bases and at J to 2 bases, leaving 10 bases not matched to a gene. This CDR3 spans 14 amino acids. The CDR3 sequence: CSGGRAGRQETQYF. CDR3 sequence (DNA): TGCAGCGGTGGGAGGGCGGGAAGACAAGAGACCCAGTACTTC.

This clonotype was found many times. The chain joins TRBV11-3 to TRBJ1-1; D gene unclear. The CDR3 has 13 amino acids. CDR1 and CDR2 (germline): SGHNT, YENEEA. V was shortened by 4 bases and J by 3 bases, with 9 bases between the two germline ends. The CDR3 here is CASSSNGYTEAFF. CDR3 nucleotides: TGTGCCAGCAGCTCAAACGGATACACTGAAGCTTTCTTT.

The DNA of the CDR3 is TGTGCCAGCAGCTTCATTGCCAGTCTCCTGCGGGAGACCCAGTACTTC. It translates to CASSFIASLLRETQYF. The V gene is TRBV11-2, the J gene TRBJ2-5, with D uncertain. The CDR3 is made up of 16 amino acids. The germline V and J ends were trimmed by 3 bases and 5 bases, with 19 bases remaining between them. Germline V gene lookup returns CDR1 SGHAT and CDR2 FQNNGV.

This clonotype was seen a handful of times. The V gene is TRBV4-3, the J gene TRBJ2-3, with 10 bases lining up with TRBD2. The trim removed 0 bases at V and 4 bases at J, leaving 1 base unmatched. The germline V gene has CDR1 LGHNA and CDR2 YSLEER. This CDR3 comprises 15 residues. CDR3 protein: CASSQDTSGADTQYF. CDR3 bases: TGCGCCAGCAGCCAAGATACTAGCGGGGCAGATACGCAGTATTTT.

At least ten counts were recorded for this clonotype. This chain connects TRBV19 to TRBJ1-2, with a possible D match to TRBD1 (5 bases). The CDR3 is 13 residues long. Germline assignment: CDR1 LNHDA and CDR2 SQIVND (reference sequence). V was pared by 2 bases and J by 6 bases, with 10 bases between. The CDR3 here is CASSIRGTDGYTF. CDR3 coding DNA: TGTGCCAGTAGTATACGGGGGACGGATGGCTACACCTTC. Variable domain in full (rest from reference TRBV19 and TRBJ1-2): DGGITQSPKYLFRKEGQNVTLSCEQNLNHDAMYWYRQDPGQGLRLIYYSQIVNDFQKGDIAEGYSVSREKKESFPLTVTSAQKNPTAFYLCASSIRGTDGYTFGSGTRLTVV.

This clonotype was detected many times. The rearrangement links TRBV28 to TRBJ2-1; 9 bases agree with TRBD2. The CDR3 runs to 14 residues. V was pared by 8 bases and J by 8 bases, with 10 bases of the junction left unmatched. Germline CDR1 reads MDHEN; CDR2 reads SYDVKM. The CDR3 protein is CASRRERGADEQFF. The CDR3 DNA sequence: TGTGCCAGCCGCCGGGAGCGGGGGGCCGATGAGCAGTTCTTC.

The rearrangement links TRBV5-4 to TRBJ2-1; 9 bases align to TRBD2. Germline-derived CDR1 and CDR2 are SGHNT and YYREEE (reference sequence). The CDR3 is 14 residues long. V shed 3 bases and J 8 bases; nucleotides not matched to a gene: 6. CDR3 sequence reads: CASSYIAGEDEQFF. CDR3 nucleotide sequence: TGTGCCAGCAGCTACATAGCGGGAGAGGATGAGCAGTTCTTC.